This T cell receptor beta chain was retrieved from a study of monozygotic twins with inflammatory bowel disease. cDNA was produced in eight separate reactions per sample. TCRdb reprocessed the 5' RACE reads; each CDR3 protein has one entry and no DNA is given. The table for this sample gives 88,000 or so distinct CDR3 sequences. Looked up from germline, CDR1 is DFQATT and CDR2 is SNEGSKA (reference sequence). This CDR3 contains 14 residues. Sequencing was carried out using blood. This sequence was found in a human donor with ulcerative colitis or Crohn's disease, or a healthy co-twin of an affected twin (not recorded which). The gene calls are TRBV20-1 and TRBJ2-7; with no DNA, the TCRdb D assignment of TRBD1 cannot be verified. The CDR3 spells CSARPGTGLYEQYF.